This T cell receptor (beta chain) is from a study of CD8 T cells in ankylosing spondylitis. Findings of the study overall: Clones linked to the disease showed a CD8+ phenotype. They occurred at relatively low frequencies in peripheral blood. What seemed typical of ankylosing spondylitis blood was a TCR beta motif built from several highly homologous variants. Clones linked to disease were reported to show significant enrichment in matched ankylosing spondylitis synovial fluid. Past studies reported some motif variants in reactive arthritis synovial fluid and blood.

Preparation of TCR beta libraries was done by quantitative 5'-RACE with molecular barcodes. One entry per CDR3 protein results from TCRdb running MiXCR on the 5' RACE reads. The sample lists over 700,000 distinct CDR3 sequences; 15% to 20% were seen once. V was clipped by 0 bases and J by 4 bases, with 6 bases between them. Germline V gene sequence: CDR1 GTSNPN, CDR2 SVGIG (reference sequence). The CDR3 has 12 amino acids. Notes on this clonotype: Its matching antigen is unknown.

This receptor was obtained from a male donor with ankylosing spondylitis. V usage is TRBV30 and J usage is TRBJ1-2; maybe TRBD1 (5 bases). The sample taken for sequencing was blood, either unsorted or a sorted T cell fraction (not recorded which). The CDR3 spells CAWSVDSYGYTF. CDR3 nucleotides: TGTGCCTGGAGTGTAGACAGCTATGGCTACACCTTC.